This T cell receptor beta chain was observed in a study of T-cell memory formation after mild COVID-19. This clonotype was recorded a few times. What it recognizes is unknown. CDR3 length equals 15 residues. The germline CDR1 and CDR2 sequences are SGDLS and YYNGEE. Unmatched junction bases numbered 5, after V lost 3 bases and J lost 6 bases. One entry per CDR3 protein, called by TCRdb with MiXCR from the 5' RACE reads. The top ten clones hold around 23% of a sample with approximately 250,000 distinct CDR3 sequences, around 15% of them seen once. The study, taken as a whole, reports: Pre-infection memory contained some responding clones, which suggested that cross-reactive memory had joined. Day 37-peaking second-wave clones had unconfirmed SARS-CoV-2 specificity. The main location of contracting CD4+ clones was CM and EM, and that of contracting CD8+ clones was EMRA.

The TCR was taken from a man between 18 and 29 years old who had mild COVID-19 (a few samples of this study predate the infection). Cell type and time point are not known. The chain is built from TRBV9 and TRBJ2-1; 11 bases are shared with TRBD2. Sequenced material: PBMCs or a T cell subset sorted from them (not recorded which). This chain's CDR3 is CASSEPLAGGNEQFF. Here the CDR3 DNA reads TGTGCCAGCAGCGAGCCCCTAGCGGGGGGCAATGAGCAGTTCTTC.